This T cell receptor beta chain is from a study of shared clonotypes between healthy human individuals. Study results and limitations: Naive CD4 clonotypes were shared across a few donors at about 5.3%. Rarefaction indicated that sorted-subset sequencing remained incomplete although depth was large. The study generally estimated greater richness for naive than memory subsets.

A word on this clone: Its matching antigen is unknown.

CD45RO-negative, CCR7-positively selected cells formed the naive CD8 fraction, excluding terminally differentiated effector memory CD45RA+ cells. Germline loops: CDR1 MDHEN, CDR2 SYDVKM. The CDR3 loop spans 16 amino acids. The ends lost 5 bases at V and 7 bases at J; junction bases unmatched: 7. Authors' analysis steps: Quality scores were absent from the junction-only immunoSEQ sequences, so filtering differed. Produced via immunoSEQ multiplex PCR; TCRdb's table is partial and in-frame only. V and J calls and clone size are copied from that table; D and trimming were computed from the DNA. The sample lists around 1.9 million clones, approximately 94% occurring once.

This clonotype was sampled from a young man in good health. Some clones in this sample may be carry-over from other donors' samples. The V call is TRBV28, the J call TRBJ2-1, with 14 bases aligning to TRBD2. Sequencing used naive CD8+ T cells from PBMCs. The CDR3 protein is CASSLTGLAGVNEQFF. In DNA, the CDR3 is TGTGCCAGCAGTCTAACGGGACTAGCGGGAGTTAATGAGCAGTTCTTC.